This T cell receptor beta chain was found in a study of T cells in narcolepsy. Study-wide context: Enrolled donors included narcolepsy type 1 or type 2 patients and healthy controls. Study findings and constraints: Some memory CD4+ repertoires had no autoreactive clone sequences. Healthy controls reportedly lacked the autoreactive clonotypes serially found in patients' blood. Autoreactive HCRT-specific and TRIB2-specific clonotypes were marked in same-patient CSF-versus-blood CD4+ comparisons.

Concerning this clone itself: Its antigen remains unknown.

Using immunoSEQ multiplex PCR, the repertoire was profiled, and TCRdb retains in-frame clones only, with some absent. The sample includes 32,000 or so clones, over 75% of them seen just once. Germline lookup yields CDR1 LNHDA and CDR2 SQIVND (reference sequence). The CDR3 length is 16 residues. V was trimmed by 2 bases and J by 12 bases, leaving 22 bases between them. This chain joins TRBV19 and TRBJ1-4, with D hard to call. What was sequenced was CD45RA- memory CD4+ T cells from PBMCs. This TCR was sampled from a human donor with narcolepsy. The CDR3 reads CASSISLTGPLTQLFF. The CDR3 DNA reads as TGTGCCAGTAGTATAAGCCTAACCGGGCCCCTGACGCAACTGTTTTTT.